The sequence of this TCR beta chain was determined in a study of radiotherapy plus CTLA-4 blockade in lung cancer. The wider study: Objective responses were documented in over 15% of patients, with disease control in 25% to 35%.

Focal radiation was given together with CTLA-4 blockade (ipilimumab) to patients with chemo-refractory metastatic non-small-cell lung cancer. This CDR3 comprises 9 residues. CDR1 and CDR2 (germline): SGHTA, FQGNSA. V lost 8 bases and J lost 10, with 8 bases in between. For this clone: What it binds is not known.

Measured with immunoSEQ multiplex PCR; TCRdb has only the in-frame clones, and not every one. Of tens of thousands of clones listed, 76% were seen once; the top ten hold approximately 2.9%. General observations from the study: In blood, TCR clones derived from the tumor expanded after radiotherapy plus ipilimumab. Early clonal dynamics of blood T cells, together with interferon-beta, were reported as the best response predictor.

V usage is TRBV7-2 and J usage is TRBJ1-1; unclear D gene. This clonotype originated in a human donor with non-small cell lung cancer who had a complete response to radiotherapy plus ipilimumab. The sequencing here drew on peripheral blood, taken from a patient treated with radiotherapy plus ipilimumab. The CDR3 DNA follows: TGTGCCAGCTCTCGGGGAGCTTTCTTT. Amino acid sequence: CASSRGAFF.